A single sample gave rise to the 21 T cell receptor beta chains below, sequenced in a study of cytomegalovirus exposure and HLA in healthy donors. The PCR had 60 Vbeta and 13 Jbeta primers. TCRdb's copy holds only in-frame clones and misses some; the assay was immunoSEQ multiplex PCR. Here the sample spans more than 85,000 clones, roughly 80% being singletons. Sequencing was carried out using PBMCs. The receptors originated from a woman between 45 and 65 years old in good health and CMV-seropositive.

The chain links TRBV7-2 to TRBJ2-5; a possible D gene is TRBD2 (7 bases). CDR3 length equals 16 residues. Germline V gene sequence: CDR1 SGHTA, CDR2 FQGNSA. The V end was cut by 6 bases, the J end by 5 bases, with 22 bases between. The CDR3 here is CASSREGGVARETQYF. CDR3 in DNA: TGTGCCAGCAGTAGAGAAGGGGGGGTAGCCCGGGAGACCCAGTACTTC.

The rearrangement joins TRBV23-1 to TRBJ2-1; D gene unclear. TRBV23-1 is known as an ORF, though its function is uncertain. This CDR3 has 13 residues. V lost 0 bases and J 7 bases, leaving 7 bases between the germline ends. The CDR3 DNA is TGCGCCAGCAGTCAATCTCTAAGTAATGAGCAGTTCTTC. Encoded protein: CASSQSLSNEQFF.

This rearrangement joins TRBV5-4 to TRBJ2-3; a weak D match, TRBD2 (6 bases). The V and J ends lost 0 bases and 4 bases respectively, with 15 bases between them. The CDR3 length is 16 residues. Germline loops: CDR1 SGHNT, CDR2 YYREEE (reference sequence). In DNA form, the CDR3 reads TGTGCCAGCAGCTTGGGGAGGGTTAGTAACGCAGATACGCAGTATTTT. Translated: CASSLGRVSNADTQYF.

The V and J genes are TRBV15 and TRBJ2-7; a weak D match, TRBD1 (5 bases). Trimming stripped 4 bases from V and 7 bases from J, with 17 bases between. Germline V gives CDR1 LNHNV, CDR2 YYDKDF (reference sequence). The CDR3 contains 14 residues. Written as DNA, the CDR3 is TGTGCCACCAGCAAAGGACACGGCCCAGGGGAGCAGTACTTC. It translates to CATSKGHGPGEQYF.

The chain is built from TRBV7-2 and TRBJ1-5, with 12 bases fitting TRBD1. The CDR3 has 15 residues. With V trimmed by 6 bases and J by 6 bases, 6 bases remained unmatched. Per germline, CDR1 SGHTA and CDR2 FQGNSA. CDR3 loop: CASRPGTGGGQPQHF. The CDR3 DNA reads as TGTGCCAGCAGACCGGGGACAGGGGGCGGTCAGCCCCAGCATTTT.

The chain links TRBV9 to TRBJ2-3; D may be TRBD1 (7 bases). V shed 4 bases and J shed 3 bases, with 12 bases lying between them. The germline gives CDR1 SGDLS, CDR2 YYNGEE. The CDR3 extends over 14 amino acids. CDR3 residues: CASSPQGTTDTQYF. In DNA, the CDR3 is TGTGCCAGCAGCCCACAGGGGACTACAGATACGCAGTATTTT.

The chain has TRBV5-4 and TRBJ1-1, with TRBD1 matching 7 bases. From germline, CDR1 is SGHNT and CDR2 YYREEE (reference sequence). The CDR3 is 13 residues long. The junction had 2 bases not matched to a gene; V was cut back by 3 bases and J by 3 bases. The CDR3 DNA reads TGTGCCAGCAGCTCGGACAGGCACACTGAAGCTTTCTTT. This gives the protein CASSSDRHTEAFF.

The CDR3 is CASSPSRAYTDTQYF. In DNA form, the CDR3 reads TGTGCCAGCAGTCCGTCGAGGGCCTACACAGATACGCAGTATTTT. The V gene is TRBV27, the J gene TRBJ2-3; a possible D gene is TRBD2 (5 bases). Germline V gives CDR1 MNHEY, CDR2 SMNVEV (reference sequence). The CDR3 extends over 15 amino acids. Trimming pared 5 bases from V and 2 bases from J, leaving 14 bases between.

CDR3 bases: TGTGCCAGCAGCTTGCGACTAGCGGGGGTCACAGATACGCAGTATTTT. Translating gives CASSLRLAGVTDTQYF. The gene calls are TRBV14 and TRBJ2-3, with TRBD2 matching over 12 bases. With 5 bases clipped from V and 2 bases from J, the junction kept 5 bases outside the gene matches. The CDR3 is 16 residues long. Germline V gives CDR1 SGHDN, CDR2 FVKESK.

As concerns this clone: Its ends do not fully match the called genes, so a read error is possible. The chain links TRBV6-6 to TRBJ2-2, with 9 bases identical to TRBD1. The CDR3 spans 15 residues. Per germline, CDR1 MNHNY and CDR2 SVGAGI (reference sequence). CDR3 loop: CVSSYRGQGTGELFF. DNA for the CDR3: TGTGTCAGCAGTTACCGGGGACAGGGAACCGGGGAGCTGTTTTTT.

This chain joins TRBV9 and TRBJ2-5, with 8 bases aligning to TRBD2. This CDR3 contains 15 residues. Germline V gene data show CDR1 as SGDLS and CDR2 as YYNGEE. Trimming at V came to 2 bases and at J to 5 bases, leaving 8 bases not matched to a gene. CDR3 DNA sequence: TGTGCCAGCAGCGTGGCGGCGGGGGGTATGGAGACCCAGTACTTC. Residues: CASSVAAGGMETQYF. Together with reference TRBV9 and TRBJ2-5, the CDR3 gives the full variable domain: DSGVTQTPKHLITATGQRVTLRCSPRSGDLSVYWYQQSLDQGLQFLIQYYNGEERAKGNILERFSAQQFPDLHSELNLSSLELGDSALYFCASSVAAGGMETQYFGPGTRLLVL.

The genes are TRBV5-1 and TRBJ1-3, with D possibly matching TRBD1 (5 bases). The CDR3 loop spans 16 amino acids. Per the germline V gene, CDR1 is SGHRS and CDR2 is YFSETQ. Trimming took 0 bases from V and 7 from J, leaving 17 bases between them. The CDR3 sequence: CASSLDMAKGLNTIYF. In nucleotides, the CDR3 is TGCGCCAGCAGCTTGGACATGGCAAAGGGACTTAACACCATATATTTT.

The gene calls are TRBV29-1 and TRBJ2-5; 8 nucleotides match TRBD1. Germline V gene data show CDR1 as SQVTM and CDR2 as ANQGSEA. This CDR3 spans 20 amino acids. V trimming: 3 bases; J trimming: 0 bases; junction bases outside the gene matches: 21. DNA of the CDR3: TGCAGCGTTGACCACCCCCTCGCGGCCCGTTGGACAGGGTACCAAGAGACCCAGTACTTC. This translates into CSVDHPLAARWTGYQETQYF. Drawing the rest from reference TRBV29-1 and TRBJ2-5, the complete variable domain is SAVISQKPSRDICQRGTSLTIQCQVDSQVTMMFWYRQQPGQSLTLIATANQGSEATYESGFVIDKFPISRPNLTFSTLTVSNMSPEDSSIYLCSVDHPLAARWTGYQETQYFGPGTRLLVL.

V is TRBV19 and J is TRBJ2-2, with D perhaps TRBD2 (6 bases). Trimming shortened V by 4 bases and J by 5 bases, and 8 bases separated the two germline ends. The CDR3 contains 13 residues. Germline assignment: CDR1 LNHDA and CDR2 SQIVND (reference sequence). The CDR3 region is CASSTRGTGELFF. In nucleotides, the CDR3 is TGTGCCAGTAGTACCCGGGGGACCGGGGAGCTGTTTTTT. Variable domain in full (rest from reference TRBV19 and TRBJ2-2): DGGITQSPKYLFRKEGQNVTLSCEQNLNHDAMYWYRQDPGQGLRLIYYSQIVNDFQKGDIAEGYSVSREKKESFPLTVTSAQKNPTAFYLCASSTRGTGELFFGEGSRLTVL.

This chain joins TRBV19 and TRBJ1-1; the D gene is possibly TRBD1 (5 bases). V was pared by 8 bases and J by 0 bases, with 16 bases between. This CDR3 contains 15 residues. Germline CDR1 LNHDA, CDR2 SQIVND (reference sequence). CDR3 sequence reads: CASGRGASMNTEAFF. DNA of the CDR3: TGTGCCAGTGGGAGGGGCGCAAGTATGAACACTGAAGCTTTCTTT.

Concerning this clone: One end of the junction is discordant with germline, which a read error may explain. The chain uses TRBV7-9 and TRBJ1-2, with 9 bases matching TRBD1. Germline V CDR1 and CDR2: SEHNR, FQNEAQ (reference sequence). The CDR3 contains 13 residues. The CDR3 bases are TGTTCCAGCAGCTCGGGACAGGGCTGGGGCTACACCTTC. It yields the protein CSSSSGQGWGYTF.

This rearrangement joins TRBV19 to TRBJ2-5; 7 nucleotides match TRBD1. This CDR3 spans 14 amino acids. Trimming removed 5 bases from V and 4 bases from J; junction bases left unmatched: 7. The germline CDR1 and CDR2 sequences are LNHDA and SQIVND (reference sequence). The CDR3 is CASSEGGRGETQYF. In DNA, the CDR3 is TGTGCCAGTAGTGAAGGGGGCCGCGGAGAGACCCAGTACTTC.

The chain uses TRBV25-1 and TRBJ1-2; tentative D call: TRBD1 (6 bases). Germline CDR1 reads MGHDK; CDR2 reads SYGVNS. The CDR3 is 13 amino acids. Trimming took 3 bases from V and 8 from J, leaving 13 bases between them. Written as DNA, the CDR3 is TGTGCCAGCAGTGACCACAGGGTACCCGGCTACACCTTC. Its protein is CASSDHRVPGYTF.

This clone was seen once. This chain joins TRBV18 and TRBJ1-1; TRBD1 might be the D (5 bases). The CDR3 covers 14 residues. Between the trimmed V and J ends, which lost 2 bases and 8 bases, there was a span of 15 bases. Per the germline V gene, CDR1 is KGHSH and CDR2 is LQKENI. CDR3 region: CASSPSREEGEAFF. DNA for the CDR3: TGTGCCAGCTCACCATCTCGGGAGGAGGGGGAAGCTTTCTTT.

The chain uses TRBV18 and TRBJ2-5; 7 bases line up with TRBD1. Germline assignment: CDR1 KGHSH and CDR2 LQKENI. The CDR3 runs 14 residues. V lost 2 bases and J lost 5; bases outside the gene matches: 5. CDR3 sequence (DNA): TGTGCCAGCTCACCAGAAACAGGGGCGGAGACCCAGTACTTC. This gives the protein CASSPETGAETQYF.

The rearrangement links TRBV29-1 to TRBJ2-1; tentatively, D is TRBD1 (5 bases). The CDR3 is made up of 15 amino acids. The V and J ends lost 3 bases and 1 base respectively, with 13 bases between them. Germline CDR1 reads SQVTM; CDR2 reads ANQGSEA. CDR3 loop: CSVDWKGVSYNEQFF. CDR3 in DNA: TGCAGCGTTGACTGGAAAGGGGTGTCCTACAATGAGCAGTTCTTC.